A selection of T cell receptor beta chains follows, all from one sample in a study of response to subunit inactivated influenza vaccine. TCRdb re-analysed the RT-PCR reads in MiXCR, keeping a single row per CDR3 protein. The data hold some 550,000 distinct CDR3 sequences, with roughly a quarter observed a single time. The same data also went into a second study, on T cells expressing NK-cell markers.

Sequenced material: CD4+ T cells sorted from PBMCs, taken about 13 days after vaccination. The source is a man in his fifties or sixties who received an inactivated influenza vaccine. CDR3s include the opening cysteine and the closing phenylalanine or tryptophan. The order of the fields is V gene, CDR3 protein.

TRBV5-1,CASSPGLAGSSNYEQYF
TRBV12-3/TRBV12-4,CASSLAGMYEQYF
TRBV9,CASSGDIRETQYF
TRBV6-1,CASTPGQRGNTIYF
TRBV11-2,CASSSERVGETQYF
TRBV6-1,CASSHGGLRRNTEAFF
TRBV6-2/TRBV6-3,CASSYAGRETQYF
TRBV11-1,CASSSLGSPRGDRYEQYF
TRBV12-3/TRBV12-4,CASGGVDRVYEQFF
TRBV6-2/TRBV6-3,CASSYSSRSYNEQFF
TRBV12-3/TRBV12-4,CASSFGGGGTSTDTQYF
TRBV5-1,CASSIAPGTANTGELFF
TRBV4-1,CASSQGVTDTQYF
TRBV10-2,CASSVGIETQYF
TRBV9,CASSVDGTKGYTF
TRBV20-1,CSASSSSHDSILTDTQYF
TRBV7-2,CASSPRDYPRQETQYF
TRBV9,CASSVSGIDNEQFF
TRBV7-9,CASSLFPGGTSEKLFF
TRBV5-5,CASSRTSGGDSEQYF
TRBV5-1,CASSLGPGVGEKLFF
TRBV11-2,CASSLWGRDISEQYF
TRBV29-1,CSVGSETQYF
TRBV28,CASSVRYSYEQYF
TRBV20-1,CSARDGGLAGQETQYF
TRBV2,CASTRGLTQVGYTF
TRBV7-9,CASSLESRGQYF
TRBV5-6,CASSLSSPADRVAKNIQYF
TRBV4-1,CASSQGRVNEKLIF
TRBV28,CASSIPSGVIGYTF
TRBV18,CASSPGAAFDATNEKLFF
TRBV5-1,CASSYGQGNNEQFF
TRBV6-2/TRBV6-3,CASMSLAGGSYEQYF
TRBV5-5,CASKRTGTGSYEQYF
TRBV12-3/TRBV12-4,CASSPARAVIEQYF
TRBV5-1,CASSLNPSLNTEAFF
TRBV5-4,CASSLNAGNEKLFF
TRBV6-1,CASRREGNNQPQHF
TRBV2,CASKRDGGQPQHF
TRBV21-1,CASSKGTPGEGTQYF
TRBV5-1,CASSTDIVETQYF
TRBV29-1,CSVRGFSYGYTF
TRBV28,CASSFIGGGYEQYF
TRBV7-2,CASSQAPGQAAYEQYF
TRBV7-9,CASSSRLAVSTDTQYF
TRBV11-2,CASSRTSGSSWELFF
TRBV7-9,CASSLRGARQETQYF
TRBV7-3,CASSLSGGKAEAFF
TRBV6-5,CASSYRRRTDTQYF
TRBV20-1,CSGTTGAYEQYF
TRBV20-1,CSAPPGVSYEQYF
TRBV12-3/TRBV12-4,CASTSNSGRTEAFF
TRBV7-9,CASSLMLHGYTF
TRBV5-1,CATRESDSETQYF
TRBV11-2,CASSNGLAGVSTGELFF
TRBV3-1,CASSFRGGSDNEQFF
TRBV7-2,CASSHSGSSTDTQYF
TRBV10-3,CAITESGGYNEQFF
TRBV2,CASSESGSGYTF
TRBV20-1,CSASGGPEEGYTF